The 30 T cell receptor beta chains given below trace back to one sample, sequenced in a study of identical twins (dated by TCRdb to the mid-2010s). Libraries were constructed by 5' RACE. Sequencing used an Illumina HiSeq 2000. TCRdb reanalyzed the raw reads on its own, using fastp at Q25 for trimming and MiXCR for clone calling, and kept in-frame beta chains. All rows with the same CDR3 protein become a single entry with the most common DNA and genes. The sample includes about 210,000 distinct CDR3 sequences, with roughly 9.4% observed a single time. The ten largest account for approximately 5.1% of the sample. The sequenced sample was memory (CD45RO+) T cells sorted from blood. Explained via the paper, the cell subset or site label denotes: CD45RO+ enriched T cells. Receptors were obtained from a woman aged 18-35 years in good health.

At least ten counts were recorded for this clonotype. The V and J genes are TRBV16 and TRBJ1-4; the D is unclear. Trimming took 10 bases from V and 6 from J, leaving 15 bases between them. The CDR3 covers 13 residues. From germline, CDR1 is KGHSY and CDR2 FQNENV. CDR3 loop: CATFSQKDEKLFF. Here the CDR3 DNA reads TGTGCCACCTTCTCCCAGAAGGATGAAAAACTGTTTTTT.

This clonotype came up many times. The gene calls are TRBV7-9 and TRBJ1-2; no definite D call. The CDR3 runs to 13 residues. CDR1 and CDR2 (germline): SEHNR, FQNEAQ (reference sequence). V was clipped by 5 bases and J by 4 bases, with 11 bases between them. CDR3: CASSLGRSYGYTF. Here the CDR3 DNA reads TGTGCCAGCAGCCTTGGACGGAGCTATGGCTACACCTTC.

This clonotype was counted a few times. The gene calls are TRBV9 and TRBJ1-2; D ambiguous. This CDR3 is built from 13 residues. Germline V gives CDR1 SGDLS, CDR2 YYNGEE. V shed 0 bases and J shed 7 bases, with 10 bases lying between them. Here the CDR3 DNA reads TGTGCCAGCAGCGTAGCCCTATGGGGTGGCTACACCTTC. It encodes CASSVALWGGYTF.

This clonotype was counted a few times. The chain joins TRBV5-5 to TRBJ2-1; D might be TRBD1 (6 bases). The V and J ends lost 3 bases and 0 bases respectively, with 13 bases between them. Germline V gene data show CDR1 as SGHKS and CDR2 as YYEKEE (reference sequence). The CDR3 has 16 amino acids. CDR3 region: CASSWAGAYSYNEQFF. The CDR3 nucleotides are TGTGCCAGCAGCTGGGCAGGGGCTTACTCCTACAATGAGCAGTTCTTC. Full variable domain (outside the CDR3, taken from reference TRBV5-5 and TRBJ2-1): DAGVTQSPTHLIKTRGQQVTLRCSPISGHKSVSWYQQVLGQGPQFIFQYYEKEERGRGNFPDRFSARQFPNYSSELNVNALLLGDSALYLCASSWAGAYSYNEQFFGPGTRLTVL.

This clonotype was counted between two and nine times. The V gene is TRBV5-1, the J gene TRBJ2-7, with TRBD1 matching over 8 bases. The CDR3 has 15 residues. Germline values: CDR1 SGHRS, CDR2 YFSETQ. Losses at the gene ends were 0 bases for V and 5 bases for J; bases not matched to a gene: 7. CDR3 amino acids: CASSLAVGQVHEQYF. The CDR3 DNA sequence: TGCGCCAGCAGCTTGGCGGTGGGACAGGTCCACGAGCAGTACTTC.

The rearrangement uses TRBV4-1 and TRBJ2-1; D gene ambiguous. CDR3 length: 14 amino acids. Germline CDR1 and CDR2: MGHRA and YSYEKL. V dropped 2 bases and J dropped 6 bases, with 11 bases sitting between them. CDR3 nucleotides: TGCGCCAGCAGCCAATTCCCACTTGGCAATGAGCAGTTCTTC. This gives the protein CASSQFPLGNEQFF.

V usage is TRBV19 and J usage is TRBJ2-7; 8 bases are a match to TRBD1. Germline CDR1 and CDR2: LNHDA and SQIVND (reference sequence). With V trimmed by 5 bases and J by 6 bases, 12 bases remained unmatched. The CDR3 runs to 15 residues. For the CDR3, the DNA is TGTGCCAGTAGTTTAGGATGGCAGGGGGCCAGCGAGCAGTACTTC. Protein product: CASSLGWQGASEQYF.

This clonotype was seen repeatedly, ten times or more. V is TRBV7-2 and J is TRBJ1-1; D unclear. The length of the CDR3 is 15 residues. The germline CDR1 and CDR2 sequences are SGHTA and FQGNSA. Trimming took off 4 bases at V and 0 bases at J, with 12 bases between the two ends. The CDR3: CASSSRWAMNTEAFF. CDR3 nucleotide sequence: TGTGCCAGCAGCTCCCGATGGGCCATGAACACTGAAGCTTTCTTT. Based on the CDR3 plus reference TRBV7-2 and TRBJ1-1, the full variable domain is GAGVSQSPSNKVTEKGKDVELRCDPISGHTALYWYRQSLGQGLEFLIYFQGNSAPDKSGLPSDRFSAERTGGSVSTLTIQRTQQEDSAVYLCASSSRWAMNTEAFFGQGTRLTVV.

This clonotype was recorded many times. This rearrangement joins TRBV12-3 or TRBV12-4 to TRBJ2-5; 7 bases line up with TRBD1. The ends lost 3 bases at V and 4 bases at J; junction bases unmatched: 5. The CDR3 covers 14 residues. CDR3 sequence (DNA): TGTGCCAGCAGTTTTAGGGGGCTGCTAGAGACCCAGTACTTC. Translated: CASSFRGLLETQYF.

CDR3 protein: CASSLAGQGVNEQFF. The DNA for the CDR3 is TGTGCCAGCAGCTTAGCGGGACAGGGGGTAAATGAGCAGTTCTTC. This chain links TRBV11-2 with TRBJ2-1, with 11 bases matching TRBD1. Germline trimming cut 1 base from V and 7 bases from J; bases unmatched to any gene: 3. The germline CDR1 and CDR2 sequences are SGHAT and FQNNGV. The CDR3 contains 15 residues.

This clonotype was found many times. The rearrangement links TRBV29-1 to TRBJ2-3, with D unclear. The CDR3 is 13 residues long. Trimming cost V 7 bases and J 0 bases, with 11 bases left between them. Germline loops: CDR1 SQVTM, CDR2 ANQGSEA. CDR3 sequence: CSARASSTDTQYF. The CDR3 DNA sequence: TGCAGCGCTCGCGCGTCTAGCACAGATACGCAGTATTTT.

V usage is TRBV20-1 and J usage is TRBJ1-4; the match to TRBD1 covers 9 bases. The V and J ends lost 4 bases and 7 bases, in that order; junction bases with no gene match: 10. The germline CDR1 and CDR2 sequences are DFQATT and SNEGSKA (reference sequence). The CDR3 loop spans 15 amino acids. CDR3 loop: CSAITPGTGLEKLFF. The CDR3 DNA sequence: TGCAGTGCTATCACCCCCGGGACAGGGCTTGAAAAACTGTTTTTT.

The rearrangement uses TRBV5-1 and TRBJ2-2; TRBD2 agrees at 10 bases. Per germline, CDR1 SGHRS and CDR2 YFSETQ. V was clipped by 5 bases and J by 1 base; unmatched bases: 5. The length of the CDR3 is 16 residues. The CDR3: CASRPASGGNTGELFF. For the CDR3, the DNA is TGCGCCAGCAGACCGGCTAGCGGGGGGAACACCGGGGAGCTGTTTTTT. Full variable domain (remainder filled in from reference TRBV5-1 and TRBJ2-2): KAGVTQTPRYLIKTRGQQVTLSCSPISGHRSVSWYQQTPGQGLQFLFEYFSETQRNKGNFPGRFSGRQFSNSRSEMNVSTLELGDSALYLCASRPASGGNTGELFFGEGSRLTVL.

This clonotype appeared many times. The chain combines TRBV20-1 with TRBJ2-3; TRBD1 or TRBD2 may be the D gene (6 bases each). The germline CDR1 and CDR2 sequences are DFQATT and SNEGSKA (reference sequence). The CDR3 loop spans 15 amino acids. V was trimmed by 0 bases and J by 2 bases, leaving 12 bases between them. The CDR3 sequence: CSARDPGASTDTQYF. The CDR3 nucleotides read TGCAGTGCTAGAGATCCGGGGGCGTCCACAGATACGCAGTATTTT.

The rearrangement joins TRBV27 to TRBJ2-7, with a tentative D call TRBD1 (5 bases). This CDR3 contains 16 residues. The V end lost 3 bases, the J end lost 6 bases, and 21 bases lay between the germline ends. Germline assignment: CDR1 MNHEY and CDR2 SMNVEV (reference sequence). CDR3 region: CASSLGSVQARGEQYF. Here the CDR3 DNA reads TGTGCCAGCAGTTTGGGGTCGGTCCAGGCAAGGGGCGAGCAGTACTTC.

There are many counts of this clonotype. V is TRBV6-5 and J is TRBJ1-2; perhaps TRBD1 as D (5 bases). Looked up from germline, CDR1 is MNHEY and CDR2 is SVGAGI. CDR3 length equals 12 residues. Trimming took off 6 bases at V and 6 bases at J, with 11 bases between the two ends. The CDR3 sequence is CASSELGDGYTF. The CDR3 DNA reads TGTGCCAGCAGCGAACTGGGGGATGGCTACACCTTC.

This clonotype showed up many times. The chain carries TRBV7-8 and TRBJ1-2; possible D gene TRBD1, 6 bases. Trimming stripped 1 base from V and 0 bases from J, with 9 bases between. CDR1 and CDR2 from the germline V gene are SGHVS and FQNEAQ. The CDR3 is 15 amino acids. CDR3 sequence: CASSLEEGANYGYTF. The DNA for the CDR3 is TGTGCCAGCAGCTTAGAGGAGGGGGCTAACTATGGCTACACCTTC. Full variable domain (outside the CDR3, taken from reference TRBV7-8 and TRBJ1-2): GAGVSQSPRYKVAKRGQDVALRCDPISGHVSLFWYQQALGQGPEFLTYFQNEAQLDKSGLPSDRFFAERPEGSVSTLKIQRTQQEDSAVYLCASSLEEGANYGYTFGSGTRLTVV.

This clonotype was counted only a few times. This chain connects TRBV12-3 or TRBV12-4 to TRBJ2-1; 8 nucleotides match TRBD2. V shed 5 bases, J shed 9 bases, and the junction held 9 bases outside the gene matches. The CDR3 consists of 14 residues. Here the CDR3 reads CASSPPPGGVEQFF. Written as DNA, the CDR3 is TGTGCCAGCAGTCCCCCCCCCGGGGGGGTTGAGCAGTTCTTC.

This clonotype was counted only a few times. The CDR3 nucleotides are TGCAGTGCTATTGCCGGGACAGGCCGCTACGAGCAGTACTTC. As protein: CSAIAGTGRYEQYF. This chain uses TRBV20-1 with TRBJ2-7; TRBD1 matches 8 bases. With 4 bases clipped from V and 3 bases from J, the junction kept 8 bases outside the gene matches. CDR1 DFQATT and CDR2 SNEGSKA come from the germline V gene (reference sequence). The length of the CDR3 is 14 residues.

This chain uses TRBV19 with TRBJ2-1; the match to TRBD2 covers 9 bases. Trimming at V came to 3 bases and at J to 6 bases, leaving 6 bases not matched to a gene. This CDR3 region has 15 residues. The germline gives CDR1 LNHDA, CDR2 SQIVND (reference sequence). The CDR3 DNA reads TGTGCCAGTAGTATGTGGGCGGGGGGGCTCAATGAGCAGTTCTTC. Protein product: CASSMWAGGLNEQFF.

The chain has TRBV2 and TRBJ2-5; D uncertain. The length of the CDR3 is 13 residues. Germline CDR1 and CDR2: SNHLY and FYNNEI. V was cut by 6 bases and J by 5 bases, with 13 bases left in between. The CDR3 DNA follows: TGTGCCAGCAGCGTGGACCGCCGGGAGACCCAGTACTTC. Protein product: CASSVDRRETQYF.

This clonotype has ten or more counts. The J gene is TRBJ1-1, the V gene TRBV20-1, with D hard to call. The CDR3 is made up of 11 amino acids. V was shortened by 2 bases and J by 4 bases, with 5 bases between the two germline ends. In germline, CDR1 is DFQATT, CDR2 SNEGSKA (reference sequence). CDR3 in DNA: TGCAGTGCTAGACCTGGCACTGAAGCTTTCTTT. It specifies CSARPGTEAFF.

This clonotype was found many times. The genes are TRBV10-3 and TRBJ2-2, with 8 bases that match TRBD2. Germline-derived CDR1 and CDR2 are ENHRY and SYGVKD. This CDR3 comprises 15 residues. The V gene end was trimmed by 4 bases and the J gene end by 3 bases; junction bases not matched to a gene: 4. CDR3 loop: CAISGPGGDTGELFF. Written as DNA, the CDR3 is TGTGCCATCAGTGGTCCGGGAGGGGACACCGGGGAGCTGTTTTTT.

The sample holds a few counts of this clonotype. V usage is TRBV7-9 and J usage is TRBJ2-1; perhaps TRBD2 as D (5 bases). Germline CDR1 reads SEHNR; CDR2 reads FQNEAQ (reference sequence). The CDR3 is 13 residues long. Trimming removed 5 bases at V and 9 bases at J, with 14 bases between. The CDR3 DNA is TGTGCCAGCAGCCTAACGACCCGGGGTGAGCAGTTCTTC. Translating gives CASSLTTRGEQFF.

This chain links TRBV5-1 with TRBJ2-3; D remains ambiguous. CDR3 length: 14 amino acids. Germline values: CDR1 SGHRS, CDR2 YFSETQ. V lost 2 bases and J 3 bases, leaving 10 bases between the germline ends. The CDR3 DNA follows: TGCGCCAGCAGCTTAACCTACTTGACAGATACGCAGTATTTT. Amino acids: CASSLTYLTDTQYF.

At least ten counts were recorded for this clonotype. The V call is TRBV5-1, the J call TRBJ2-1; TRBD2 matches at 10 bases. The CDR3 totals 16 residues. J gave up 4 bases and V 1 base, and 5 bases lay outside the gene matches. In germline, CDR1 is SGHRS, CDR2 YFSETQ. This CDR3 reads CASSLLTSGKYNEQFF. DNA of the CDR3: TGCGCCAGCAGCTTGCTTACTAGCGGGAAATACAATGAGCAGTTCTTC.

In this sample, this clonotype turned up a few times. The chain links TRBV7-2 to TRBJ2-7; either TRBD1 or TRBD2 may fit D (6 bases each). The germline V gene encodes CDR1 SGHTA and CDR2 FQGNSA. V was shortened by 5 bases and J by 4 bases, with 18 bases between the two germline ends. This CDR3 comprises 15 residues. The CDR3 bases are TGTGCCAGCAGCCCCAATGGGGGGCTAGGGTACGAGCAGTACTTC. Its translation is CASSPNGGLGYEQYF.

This clonotype has more than one count but fewer than ten. V and J are TRBV11-2 and TRBJ2-5, with D maybe TRBD1 (6 bases). Germline loops: CDR1 SGHAT, CDR2 FQNNGV. The CDR3 extends over 15 amino acids. V was trimmed by 5 bases and J by 5 bases, leaving 18 bases between them. The CDR3 spells CASSPPGDLSETQYF. The CDR3 coding sequence is TGTGCCAGCAGCCCTCCAGGGGACCTAAGTGAGACCCAGTACTTC.

This clonotype was picked up a small number of times. The chain links TRBV23-1 to TRBJ1-2, with 7 bases aligning to TRBD1. TRBV23-1 is filed as an ORF, its function uncertain. Trimming cost V 9 bases and J 7 bases; bases outside gene matches: 14. The CDR3 runs to 14 residues. CDR3: CARSWPGQRGGYTF. CDR3 DNA: TGCGCCAGAAGTTGGCCGGGACAGCGAGGTGGCTACACCTTC.

This clonotype was counted many times. J is TRBJ2-1 and V is TRBV10-2; 12 bases match TRBD2. With 6 bases clipped from V and 3 bases from J, the junction kept 0 bases outside the gene matches. Germline lookup yields CDR1 WSHSY and CDR2 SAAADI. The CDR3 consists of 14 residues. The CDR3 sequence: CASRTSGGYNEQFF. CDR3 coding DNA: TGCGCCAGCAGGACTAGCGGGGGCTACAATGAGCAGTTCTTC.